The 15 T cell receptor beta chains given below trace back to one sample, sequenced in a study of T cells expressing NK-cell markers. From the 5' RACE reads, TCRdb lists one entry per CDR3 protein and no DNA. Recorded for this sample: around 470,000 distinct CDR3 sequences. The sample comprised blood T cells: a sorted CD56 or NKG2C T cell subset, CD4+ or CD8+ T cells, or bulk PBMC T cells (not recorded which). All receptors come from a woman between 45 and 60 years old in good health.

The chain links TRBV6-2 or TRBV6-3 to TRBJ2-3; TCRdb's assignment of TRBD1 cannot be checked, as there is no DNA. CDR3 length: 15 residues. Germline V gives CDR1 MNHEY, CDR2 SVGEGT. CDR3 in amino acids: CASRGQGAGGDTQYF.

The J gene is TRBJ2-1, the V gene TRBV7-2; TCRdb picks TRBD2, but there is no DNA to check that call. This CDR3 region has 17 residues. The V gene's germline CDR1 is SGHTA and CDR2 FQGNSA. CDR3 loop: CASSLSGGAGSYNEQFF.

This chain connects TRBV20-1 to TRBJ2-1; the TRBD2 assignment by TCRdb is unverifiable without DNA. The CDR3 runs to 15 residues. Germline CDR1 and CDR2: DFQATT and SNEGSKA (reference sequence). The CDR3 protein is CSATRSEVVGGKQFF.

CDR3 residues: CASTRSLAKNIQYF. V gene TRBV2 combines with J gene TRBJ2-4. The CDR3 extends over 14 amino acids. Germline lookup yields CDR1 SNHLY and CDR2 FYNNEI.

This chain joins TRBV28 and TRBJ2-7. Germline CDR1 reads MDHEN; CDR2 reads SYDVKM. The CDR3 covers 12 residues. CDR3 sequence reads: CASRSAPHEQYF.

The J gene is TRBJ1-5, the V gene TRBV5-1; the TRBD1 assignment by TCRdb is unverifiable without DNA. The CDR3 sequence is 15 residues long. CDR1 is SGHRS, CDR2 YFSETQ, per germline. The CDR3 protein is CASSSGQGPGQPQHF. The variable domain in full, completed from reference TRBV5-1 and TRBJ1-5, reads KAGVTQTPRYLIKTRGQQVTLSCSPISGHRSVSWYQQTPGQGLQFLFEYFSETQRNKGNFPGRFSGRQFSNSRSEMNVSTLELGDSALYLCASSSGQGPGQPQHFGDGTRLSIL.

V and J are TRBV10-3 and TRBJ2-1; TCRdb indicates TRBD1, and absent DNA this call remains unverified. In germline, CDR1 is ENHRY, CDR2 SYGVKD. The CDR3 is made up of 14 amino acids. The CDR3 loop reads CAIEGTGNHNEQFF.

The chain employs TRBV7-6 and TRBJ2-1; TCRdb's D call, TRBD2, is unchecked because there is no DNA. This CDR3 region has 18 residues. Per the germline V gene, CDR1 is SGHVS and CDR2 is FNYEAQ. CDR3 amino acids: CASSLAGSGRLSYNEQFF.

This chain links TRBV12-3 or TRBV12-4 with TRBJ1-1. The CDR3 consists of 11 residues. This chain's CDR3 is CASSLVEEAFF.

This CDR3 reads CASSGTLDGDTQYF. The chain combines TRBV27 with TRBJ2-3; TCRdb's assignment of TRBD1 cannot be checked, as there is no DNA. Germline CDR1 MNHEY, CDR2 SMNVEV (reference sequence). This CDR3 region has 14 residues.

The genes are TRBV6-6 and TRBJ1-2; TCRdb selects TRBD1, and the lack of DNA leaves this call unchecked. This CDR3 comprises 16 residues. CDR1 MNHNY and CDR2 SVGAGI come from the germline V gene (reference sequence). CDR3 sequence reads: CASSPTRDRSGYGYTF.

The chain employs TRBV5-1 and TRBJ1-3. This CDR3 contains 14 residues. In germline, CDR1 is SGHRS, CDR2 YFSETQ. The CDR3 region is CASSLVSPWDTIYF.

The CDR3 protein is CSVPDVKHRAKNIQYF. The chain links TRBV20-1 to TRBJ2-4; TCRdb proposes TRBD1, but this gene call is untestable without DNA. This CDR3 comprises 16 residues. The germline gives CDR1 DFQATT, CDR2 SNEGSKA (reference sequence).

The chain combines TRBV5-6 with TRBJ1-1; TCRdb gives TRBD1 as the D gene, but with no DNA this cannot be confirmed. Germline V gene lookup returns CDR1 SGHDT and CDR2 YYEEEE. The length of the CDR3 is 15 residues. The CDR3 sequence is CASSRDGGLNTEAFF.

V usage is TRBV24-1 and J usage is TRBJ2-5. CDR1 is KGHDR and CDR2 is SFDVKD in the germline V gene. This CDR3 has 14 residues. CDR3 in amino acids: CATSALGTQETQYF.